The rows below give T cell receptor beta chains drawn from one sample of a study of cytomegalovirus exposure and HLA in healthy donors. The data were produced by immunoSEQ multiplex PCR, yet TCRdb's version contains in-frame clones alone and is incomplete. The table shows about 130,000 clones, with 80% occurring only once. The sample consisted of PBMCs. The receptors stem from a man younger than 45 in good health and CMV-seronegative. CDR3s include the opening cysteine and the closing phenylalanine or tryptophan.

j_gene	v_gene	len	CDR3aa
TRBJ2-7	TRBV27	14	CASRTSGRTYEQYF
TRBJ1-6	TRBV9	16	CASSVEWTTNNSPLHF
TRBJ2-7	TRBV5-1	18	CASSLGSGAGGLFYEQYF
TRBJ2-3	TRBV6-5	15	CASSYGQGRTDTQYF
TRBJ2-5	TRBV5-6	15	CASSSRQGGEETQYF
TRBJ2-7	TRBV5-1	14	CASSFDYSPYEQYF
TRBJ2-2	TRBV13	20	CASSLGLRTAERVNTGELFF
TRBJ2-5	TRBV7-6	15	CASSLSREEQETQYF
TRBJ1-1	TRBV19	15	CASSMWAGGNTEAFF
TRBJ2-1	TRBV5-1	15	CASSFYLAGEAEQFF
TRBJ1-2	TRBV19	15	CASSIEGRWVYGYTF
TRBJ1-5	TRBV9	17	CASSSGDRGGWNQPQHF
TRBJ1-3	TRBV19	14	CASSTPDTVNTIYF
.	TRBV4-1	16	CASSQDESGRSYEQYF
TRBJ2-2	TRBV14	15	CASSRNFRGPGELFF
TRBJ1-4	TRBV19	15	CASRDRDSRNEKLFF
TRBJ2-1	TRBV27	16	CASGERERYSYNEQFF
TRBJ2-3	TRBV5-1	15	CASSLEGRRTDTQYF
TRBJ1-1	TRBV7-2	14	CASSLERWNTEAFF
.	TRBV30	14	CAWNPPGWTYEQYF
TRBJ1-5	TRBV19	17	CASSIPPGVGPNQPQHF
TRBJ2-1	TRBV27	15	CASSRIDSRNEMKFF
TRBJ2-3	TRBV30	15	CAWSVLNFLADTQYF
TRBJ2-7	TRBV11-3	14	CASSLAGTSYEQYF
TRBJ2-5	TRBV27	13	CASSLSGVETQYF
TRBJ2-7	TRBV6-5	15	CASSRAGTASYEQYF
TRBJ2-7	TRBV27	17	CASSLSTRQSSSYEQYF
TRBJ2-3	TRBV18	17	CASSPQAGGVLTDTQYF
TRBJ2-1	TRBV6-5	15	CASSYMASGRDEQFF
TRBJ1-5	TRBV5-1	14	CASSVGRAGEPQNF
TRBJ1-1	TRBV28	15	CASSFATSMNTEAFF
TRBJ2-7	TRBV6-5	13	CASRLAGVGEQYF
TRBJ2-5	TRBV15	14	CATSRDLGEETQYF
TRBJ2-1	TRBV6-5	13	CASSYSWGDEQFF
TRBJ1-1	TRBV6-4	13	CASRAFPGTEAFF
TRBJ2-1	TRBV4-3	17	CASSQDARTSGGNEQFF
TRBJ1-5	TRBV21-1	18	CASSTCLTGSNSNQPQHF
TRBJ1-4	TRBV29-1	13	CSILKVRGEKLFF
TRBJ2-1	TRBV19	15	CASEKTSGRVHEQFF
.	TRBV14	16	CASSQDSGQGIHEQYF
TRBJ2-5	TRBV28	17	CASSLAGTSGGFRTQYF
TRBJ2-7	TRBV7-9	15	CASSFSLGRGCEQYF
TRBJ1-2	TRBV10-3	14	CAITETGGSHGYTF
TRBJ1-2	TRBV28	12	CASSTGAYGYTF
TRBJ1-5	TRBV5-5	15	CASSLYSGIGQPQHF
TRBJ2-7	TRBV5-4	11	CASSAQAEQYF
TRBJ2-1	TRBV12-5	14	CASSLRSSYNEQFF
TRBJ1-5	TRBV7-9	14	CASSPEVGNQPQHF
TRBJ2-7	TRBV7-3	13	CASSLIERGEQYF
TRBJ2-7	TRBV7-8	16	CASSNRRFGSQKEQYF
TRBJ2-7	TRBV27	16	CASSLLGGQDLGEQYF
TRBJ2-3	TRBV7-2	18	CASSDRGTSGHPGDTQYF
TRBJ2-1	TRBV10-2	12	CASRLAGNEQFF
TRBJ2-2	TRBV5-1	11	CATSDTGELFF
TRBJ2-5	TRBV6-1	15	CASSWATSGQETQYF
TRBJ2-7	TRBV4-3	17	CASSQDISGQGSSVQYF
TRBJ1-2	TRBV14	14	CASSQADRGGGYTF